These T cell receptor beta chains were read from a single sample in a study of T cell responses to AZD1222 COVID-19 vaccine. Produced via immunoSEQ multiplex PCR; TCRdb's table is partial and in-frame only. The sample gives 110,000 to 150,000 clones, just over 90% of which show up once; 1.5% to 2.5% is in the top ten. The specimen was peripheral blood, collected 28 days after the second AZD1222 dose. The receptors shown here come from an adult who received the AZD1222 COVID-19 vaccine. The CDR3 runs from the conserved cysteine through the conserved F or W. The order of the fields is D gene, V gene, clone size, J gene, CDR3 DNA, CDR3 protein. A D gene is named only where the DNA matches it firmly. Clone size is shown for a subset of rows, as once, few, many or a class of expanded clone.

d_call: TRBD1; v_call: TRBV6-5; clone_size: .; j_call: TRBJ1-2; cdr3_nt: TGTGCCAGCAGTCAAACAGGGGTGGGTGGCTACACCTTC; cdr3_aa: CASSQTGVGGYTF
d_call: .; v_call: TRBV10-3; clone_size: .; j_call: TRBJ1-3; cdr3_nt: TGTGCCATCAGTGGCCCTGGGAGGGCAGGAGGAAACACCATATATTTT; cdr3_aa: CAISGPGRAGGNTIYF
d_call: .; v_call: TRBV19; clone_size: .; j_call: TRBJ1-5; cdr3_nt: TGTGCCAGTAGTATACTTCCCAGATATAGCAATCAGCCCCAGCATTTT; cdr3_aa: CASSILPRYSNQPQHF
d_call: .; v_call: TRBV6-6; clone_size: .; j_call: TRBJ2-1; cdr3_nt: TGTGCCAGCAGTTACTCGATCGTCAATGAGCAGTTCTTC; cdr3_aa: CASSYSIVNEQFF
d_call: .; v_call: TRBV9; clone_size: .; j_call: TRBJ2-5; cdr3_nt: TGTGCCAGCAGCGCCGACGGGACTCCTTACTTC; cdr3_aa: CASSADGTPYF
d_call: TRBD1; v_call: TRBV19; clone_size: .; j_call: TRBJ1-5; cdr3_nt: TGTGCCAGTCGCGGGGGGCAGGGGGCATATCAGCCCCAGCATTTT; cdr3_aa: CASRGGQGAYQPQHF
d_call: .; v_call: TRBV2; clone_size: .; j_call: TRBJ1-2; cdr3_nt: TGTGCCAGCAGTGAAAGCGGCAGGGGATATAGTGGCTACACCTTC; cdr3_aa: CASSESGRGYSGYTF
d_call: .; v_call: TRBV11-2; clone_size: .; j_call: TRBJ1-3; cdr3_nt: TGTGCCAGCACCCTCCTCTCTGGAAACACCATATATTTT; cdr3_aa: CASTLLSGNTIYF
d_call: .; v_call: TRBV6-1; clone_size: .; j_call: TRBJ1-5; cdr3_nt: TGTGCCAGCAGTGACAGTTTTCAGGGTATGCAGAGCAATCAGCCCCAGCATTTT; cdr3_aa: CASSDSFQGMQSNQPQHF
d_call: TRBD1; v_call: TRBV24-1; clone_size: .; j_call: TRBJ2-1; cdr3_nt: TGTGCCACCAGCCAGGGGGCGCGGTTTGAGCAGTTCTTC; cdr3_aa: CATSQGARFEQFF
d_call: .; v_call: TRBV11-2; clone_size: .; j_call: TRBJ1-6; cdr3_nt: TGTGCCAGCAGCCGACCTGGGAATGCCTATAATTCACCCCTCCACTTT; cdr3_aa: CASSRPGNAYNSPLHF
d_call: TRBD2; v_call: TRBV5-4; clone_size: .; j_call: TRBJ2-7; cdr3_nt: TGTGCCAGCAGCTTGGGGGGAGGGACCGGCGAGCAGTACTTC; cdr3_aa: CASSLGGGTGEQYF
d_call: .; v_call: TRBV7-8; clone_size: once; j_call: TRBJ1-1; cdr3_nt: TGTGCCAGCAGCTTAGCGTGGAAACAGCCGCCCCATGAAGCTTTCTTT; cdr3_aa: CASSLAWKQPPHEAFF
d_call: .; v_call: TRBV5-4; clone_size: .; j_call: TRBJ2-3; cdr3_nt: TGTGCCAGCAGCTTGGGACTTCGGGGGGATACGCAGTATTTT; cdr3_aa: CASSLGLRGDTQYF
d_call: .; v_call: TRBV2; clone_size: .; j_call: TRBJ2-4; cdr3_nt: TGTGCCAGCAGGGGGGGTTGGCTAGCCAAAAACATTCAGTACTTC; cdr3_aa: CASRGGWLAKNIQYF
d_call: .; v_call: TRBV6-6; clone_size: .; j_call: TRBJ1-1; cdr3_nt: TGTGCCAGCAGGGTGAACACTGAAGCTTTCTTT; cdr3_aa: CASRVNTEAFF
d_call: .; v_call: TRBV19; clone_size: .; j_call: TRBJ1-3; cdr3_nt: TGTGCCAGTAGCTTGGGCCAGCAACGAAACACCATATATTTT; cdr3_aa: CASSLGQQRNTIYF
d_call: .; v_call: TRBV27; clone_size: .; j_call: TRBJ1-1; cdr3_nt: TGTGCCAGCAGTTTCCGGAGCCGGGGCACTGAAGCTTTCTTT; cdr3_aa: CASSFRSRGTEAFF
d_call: TRBD1; v_call: TRBV5-4; clone_size: .; j_call: TRBJ2-2; cdr3_nt: TGTGCCAGCAGCCGGGGACAGGGGGCGAGGGCCGGGGAGCTGTTTTTT; cdr3_aa: CASSRGQGARAGELFF
d_call: .; v_call: TRBV5-6; clone_size: .; j_call: TRBJ1-4; cdr3_nt: TGTGCCAGCAGCTTGGTTGGGGTCCCGGGTGAAAAACTGTTTTTT; cdr3_aa: CASSLVGVPGEKLFF
d_call: .; v_call: TRBV7-3; clone_size: .; j_call: TRBJ2-5; cdr3_nt: TGTGCCAGCAGCTTAATGGGGGGCGACCAAGAGACCCAGTACTTC; cdr3_aa: CASSLMGGDQETQYF
d_call: .; v_call: TRBV7-8; clone_size: .; j_call: TRBJ2-7; cdr3_nt: TGTGCCAGCAGCTTAGTTGTCTCGCCCCGATCCTACGAGCAGTACTTC; cdr3_aa: CASSLVVSPRSYEQYF
d_call: TRBD2; v_call: TRBV6-1; clone_size: .; j_call: TRBJ2-2; cdr3_nt: TGTGCCAGCAGTGTAAGCGGGAGGGCCTTAGGAGGGGAGCTGTTTTTT; cdr3_aa: CASSVSGRALGGELFF
d_call: .; v_call: TRBV6-1; clone_size: .; j_call: TRBJ2-1; cdr3_nt: TGTGCCAGCAGTGAGTTCGGGGGGCGAGGCAATGAGCAGTTCTTC; cdr3_aa: CASSEFGGRGNEQFF
d_call: .; v_call: TRBV20-1; clone_size: .; j_call: TRBJ1-2; cdr3_nt: TGCAGTGCTAGGGACAGCTATGGCTACACCTTC; cdr3_aa: CSARDSYGYTF
d_call: .; v_call: TRBV18; clone_size: .; j_call: TRBJ2-5; cdr3_nt: TGTGCCAGCTCGCGCCTCCGGGGCTCGTCGTACCAAGAGACCCAGTACTTC; cdr3_aa: CASSRLRGSSYQETQYF
d_call: .; v_call: TRBV7-2; clone_size: .; j_call: TRBJ1-5; cdr3_nt: TGTGCCACCCAGGTAGGACGGAATCAGCCCCAGCATTTT; cdr3_aa: CATQVGRNQPQHF
d_call: .; v_call: TRBV7-2; clone_size: .; j_call: TRBJ1-3; cdr3_nt: TGTGCCAGCAGCGGCCAAGGGGTATTGGCTGGAAACACCATATATTTT; cdr3_aa: CASSGQGVLAGNTIYF
d_call: .; v_call: TRBV3-1/TRBV3-2; clone_size: .; j_call: TRBJ1-4; cdr3_nt: TGTGCCAGCAGCCAATCAGGCATCAATGAAAAACTGTTTTTT; cdr3_aa: CASSQSGINEKLFF
d_call: .; v_call: TRBV10-2; clone_size: .; j_call: TRBJ1-2; cdr3_nt: TGCGCCAGCAGTGAGTCAAGCTCCAATAACTATGGCTACACCTTC; cdr3_aa: CASSESSSNNYGYTF
d_call: TRBD1; v_call: TRBV3-1/TRBV3-2; clone_size: .; j_call: TRBJ1-6; cdr3_nt: TGTGCCAGCAGCCTCCGGACAGGGCATTCACCCCTCCACTTT; cdr3_aa: CASSLRTGHSPLHF
d_call: .; v_call: TRBV30; clone_size: .; j_call: TRBJ1-4; cdr3_nt: TGTGCCTGGAGTGCGGACAGTATTGAAAAACTGTTTTTT; cdr3_aa: CAWSADSIEKLFF
d_call: TRBD1; v_call: TRBV19; clone_size: .; j_call: TRBJ1-4; cdr3_nt: TGTGCCAGTAGTCTAACATACAGGGGGAATGAAAAACTGTTTTTT; cdr3_aa: CASSLTYRGNEKLFF
d_call: .; v_call: TRBV3-1/TRBV3-2; clone_size: .; j_call: TRBJ1-1; cdr3_nt: TGTGCCAGCAGCCCAACGACTACCCGAGGTTCAGCTTTCTTT; cdr3_aa: CASSPTTTRGSAFF
d_call: .; v_call: TRBV11-1; clone_size: .; j_call: TRBJ2-1; cdr3_nt: TGTGCCAGCAGCTTGGACAATGAGCAGTTCTTC; cdr3_aa: CASSLDNEQFF
d_call: .; v_call: TRBV7-9; clone_size: few; j_call: TRBJ1-5; cdr3_nt: TGTGCCAGCAGTCTCGACCGTAATCAGCCCCAGCATTTT; cdr3_aa: CASSLDRNQPQHF
d_call: .; v_call: TRBV3-1/TRBV3-2; clone_size: .; j_call: TRBJ1-4; cdr3_nt: TGTGCCAGCAGCCCACAACTCCCGGGGGAAAAACTGTTTTTT; cdr3_aa: CASSPQLPGEKLFF
d_call: TRBD1; v_call: TRBV27; clone_size: .; j_call: TRBJ2-7; cdr3_nt: TGTGCCAGCAGTCCACTGGGACAGGAGGGCTACGAGCAGTACTTC; cdr3_aa: CASSPLGQEGYEQYF
d_call: TRBD2; v_call: TRBV7-3; clone_size: .; j_call: TRBJ2-3; cdr3_nt: TGTGCCAGCAGCCTTAGCGGGGGGGTCACAGATACGCAGTATTTT; cdr3_aa: CASSLSGGVTDTQYF
d_call: .; v_call: TRBV5-5; clone_size: few; j_call: TRBJ1-1; cdr3_nt: TGTGCCAGCAGCCTGGAAGGTAGCACTGAAGCTTTCTTT; cdr3_aa: CASSLEGSTEAFF
d_call: .; v_call: TRBV27; clone_size: .; j_call: TRBJ1-6; cdr3_nt: TGTGCCAGCAGTTCGAACAGCTATAATTCACCCCTCCACTTT; cdr3_aa: CASSSNSYNSPLHF
d_call: TRBD1; v_call: TRBV7-6; clone_size: .; j_call: TRBJ2-2; cdr3_nt: TGTGCCAGCAGCTTTGTCCAGGGGGTCACCGGGGAGCTGTTTTTT; cdr3_aa: CASSFVQGVTGELFF